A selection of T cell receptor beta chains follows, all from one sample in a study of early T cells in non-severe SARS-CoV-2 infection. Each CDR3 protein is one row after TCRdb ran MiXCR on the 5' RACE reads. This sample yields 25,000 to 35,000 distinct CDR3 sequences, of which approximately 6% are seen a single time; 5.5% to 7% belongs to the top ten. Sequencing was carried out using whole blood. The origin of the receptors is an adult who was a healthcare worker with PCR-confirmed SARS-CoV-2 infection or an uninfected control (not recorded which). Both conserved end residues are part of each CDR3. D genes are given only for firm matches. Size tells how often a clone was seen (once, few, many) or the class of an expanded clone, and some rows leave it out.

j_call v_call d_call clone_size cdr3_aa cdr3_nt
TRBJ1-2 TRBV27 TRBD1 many CASSFGTGGNYGYTF TGTGCCAGCAGTTTCGGGACAGGCGGGAACTATGGCTACACCTTC
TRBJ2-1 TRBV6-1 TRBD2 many CASSPTSGSNEQFF TGTGCCAGCAGTCCGACTAGCGGGAGCAATGAGCAGTTCTTC
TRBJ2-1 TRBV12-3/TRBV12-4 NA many CASSLIQGNNEQFF TGTGCCAGCAGTTTAATCCAGGGAAACAATGAGCAGTTCTTC
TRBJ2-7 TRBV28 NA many CASTRGGTSSSYEQYF TGTGCCAGCACCAGGGGGGGGACATCGAGCTCCTACGAGCAGTACTTC
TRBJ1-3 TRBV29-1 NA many CSVQTPSSGNTIYF TGCAGCGTGCAGACACCAAGCTCTGGAAACACCATATATTTT
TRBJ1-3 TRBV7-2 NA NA CASSLESGNTIYF TGTGCCAGCAGCTTAGAGTCTGGAAACACCATATATTTT
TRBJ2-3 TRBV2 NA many CASRAEATSTDTQYF TGTGCCAGCAGGGCGGAAGCGACTAGCACAGATACGCAGTATTTT
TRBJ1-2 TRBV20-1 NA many CRAAAVLESYGYTF TGCAGGGCGGCCGCGGTTTTGGAGAGCTATGGCTACACCTTC
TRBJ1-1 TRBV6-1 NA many CASREYRDPTEAFF TGTGCCAGCAGGGAATACAGGGACCCCACTGAAGCTTTCTTT
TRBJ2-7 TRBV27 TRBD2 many CASSFGLRGNRYEQYF TGTGCCAGCAGTTTTGGGCTGCGGGGGAATCGCTACGAGCAGTACTTC
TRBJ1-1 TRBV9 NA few CASSPSLLMNTEAFF TGTGCCAGCAGCCCCTCCTTATTAATGAACACTGAAGCTTTCTTT
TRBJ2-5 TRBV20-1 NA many CSQGSRETQYF TGCAGTCAGGGTTCGCGAGAGACCCAGTACTTC
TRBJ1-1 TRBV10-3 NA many CAISELPSMNTEAFF TGTGCCATCAGCGAATTACCTTCTATGAACACTGAAGCTTTCTTT
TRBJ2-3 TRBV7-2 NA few CASSPSYSDTQYF TGTGCCAGCAGCCCCTCTTATTCAGATACGCAGTATTTT
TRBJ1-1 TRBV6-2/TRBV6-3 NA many CASSRRTAQAFF TGTGCCAGCAGTCGGCGGACAGCCCAAGCTTTCTTT
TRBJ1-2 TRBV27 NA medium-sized CATYGGDAGYTF TGTGCCACCTATGGAGGGGATGCTGGCTACACCTTC
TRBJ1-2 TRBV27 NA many CASFPAGTSGLYGYTF TGTGCCAGCTTCCCGGCGGGGACATCGGGGCTCTATGGCTACACCTTC
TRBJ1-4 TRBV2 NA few CASSVWEKLFF TGTGCCAGCAGTGTTTGGGAAAAACTGTTTTTT
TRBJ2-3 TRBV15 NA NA CATSRTRTRDTQYF TGTGCCACCAGCAGAACGAGGACGAGGGATACGCAGTATTTT
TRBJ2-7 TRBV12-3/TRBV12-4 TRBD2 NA CASSFSASGRASTYEQYF TGTGCCAGCAGTTTTTCGGCTAGCGGGAGGGCCTCTACCTACGAGCAGTACTTC
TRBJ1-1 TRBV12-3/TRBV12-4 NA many CASSLGKNTEAFF TGTGCCAGCAGTTTAGGCAAGAACACTGAAGCTTTCTTT
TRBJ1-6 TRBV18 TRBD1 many CASSPGQGNSPLHF TGTGCCAGCTCACCGGGACAGGGGAATTCACCCCTCCACTTT
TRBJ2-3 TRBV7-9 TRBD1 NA CAIDRDRSTDTQYF TGTGCCATCGACCGGGACAGAAGCACAGATACGCAGTATTTT
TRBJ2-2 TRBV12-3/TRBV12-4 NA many CASSLGANTGELFF TGTGCCAGCAGTTTGGGGGCGAACACCGGGGAGCTGTTTTTT
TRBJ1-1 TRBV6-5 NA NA CASSYGGQNTEAFF TGTGCCAGCAGTTACGGCGGCCAGAACACTGAAGCTTTCTTT
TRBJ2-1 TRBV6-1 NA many CASSDGVSSYNEQFF TGTGCCAGCAGTGATGGGGTGAGCTCCTACAATGAGCAGTTCTTC
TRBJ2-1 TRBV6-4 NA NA CASSDLASASYNEQFF TGTGCCAGCAGTGACCTTGCTAGCGCCTCCTACAATGAGCAGTTCTTC